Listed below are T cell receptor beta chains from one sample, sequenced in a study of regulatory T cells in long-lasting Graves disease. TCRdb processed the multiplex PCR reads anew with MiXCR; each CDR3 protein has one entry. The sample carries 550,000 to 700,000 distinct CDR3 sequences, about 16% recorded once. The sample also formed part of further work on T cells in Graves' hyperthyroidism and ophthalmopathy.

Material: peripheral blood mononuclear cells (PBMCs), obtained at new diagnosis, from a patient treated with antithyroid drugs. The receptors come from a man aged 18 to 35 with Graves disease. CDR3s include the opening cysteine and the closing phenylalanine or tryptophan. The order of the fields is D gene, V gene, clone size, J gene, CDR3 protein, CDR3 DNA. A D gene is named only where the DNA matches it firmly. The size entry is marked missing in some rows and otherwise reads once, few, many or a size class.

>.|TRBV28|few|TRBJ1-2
CASSLSSQPYGYTF
TGTGCCAGCAGTTTAAGTTCACAGCCTTATGGCTACACCTTC
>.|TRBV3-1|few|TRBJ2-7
CASSPRQTRSYEQYF
TGTGCCAGCAGCCCGCGGCAGACCCGCTCCTACGAGCAGTACTTC
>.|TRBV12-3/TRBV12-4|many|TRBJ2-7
CASLGGYEQYF
TGTGCCAGCTTGGGGGGCTACGAGCAGTACTTC
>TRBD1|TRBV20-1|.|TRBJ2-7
CSGTGAYEQYF
TGCAGCGGGACAGGGGCCTACGAGCAGTACTTC
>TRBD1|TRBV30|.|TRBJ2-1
CAWRGTGSYNEQFF
TGTGCCTGGAGGGGGACAGGGTCCTACAATGAGCAGTTCTTC
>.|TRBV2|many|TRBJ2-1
CASGGPGDEQFF
TGTGCCAGCGGGGGCCCGGGGGATGAGCAGTTCTTC
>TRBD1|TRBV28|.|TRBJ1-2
CASSPGTGSRDGYTF
TGTGCCAGCAGTCCCGGGACAGGGTCTCGTGATGGCTACACCTTC
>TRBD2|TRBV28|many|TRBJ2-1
CASSRHSGNEQFF
TGTGCCAGCAGTCGTCATAGCGGGAATGAGCAGTTCTTC
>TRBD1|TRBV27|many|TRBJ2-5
CASSLYRGSEETQYF
TGTGCCAGCAGTTTATACAGGGGTTCGGAAGAGACCCAGTACTTC
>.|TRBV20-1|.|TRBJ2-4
CSARDQGAKNIQYF
TGCAGTGCTAGAGACCAGGGAGCCAAAAACATTCAGTACTTC
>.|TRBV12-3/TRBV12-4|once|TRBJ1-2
CATSAHSNYGCTF
.
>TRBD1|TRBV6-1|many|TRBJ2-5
CASRAGTAIETQYF
TGTGCCAGCAGAGCCGGGACAGCGATAGAGACCCAGTACTTC
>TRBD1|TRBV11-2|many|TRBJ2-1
CASSLNGQGLDNEQFF
TGTGCCAGCAGCTTAAACGGACAGGGTCTCGACAATGAGCAGTTCTTC
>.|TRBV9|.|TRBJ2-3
CASSPRGHSGSTDTQYF
TGTGCCAGCAGCCCACGGGGACATAGCGGTTCCACAGATACGCAGTATTTT
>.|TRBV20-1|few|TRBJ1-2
CSAREGRSLYGYTF
TGCAGTGCTAGGGAGGGACGCAGCCTTTATGGCTACACCTTC
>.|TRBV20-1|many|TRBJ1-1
CSARRSATEAFF
TGCAGTGCTAGAAGGTCGGCCACTGAAGCTTTCTTT
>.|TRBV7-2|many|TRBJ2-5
CASSPRGGRETQYF
TGTGCCAGCAGCCCTAGGGGGGGGCGAGAGACCCAGTACTTC